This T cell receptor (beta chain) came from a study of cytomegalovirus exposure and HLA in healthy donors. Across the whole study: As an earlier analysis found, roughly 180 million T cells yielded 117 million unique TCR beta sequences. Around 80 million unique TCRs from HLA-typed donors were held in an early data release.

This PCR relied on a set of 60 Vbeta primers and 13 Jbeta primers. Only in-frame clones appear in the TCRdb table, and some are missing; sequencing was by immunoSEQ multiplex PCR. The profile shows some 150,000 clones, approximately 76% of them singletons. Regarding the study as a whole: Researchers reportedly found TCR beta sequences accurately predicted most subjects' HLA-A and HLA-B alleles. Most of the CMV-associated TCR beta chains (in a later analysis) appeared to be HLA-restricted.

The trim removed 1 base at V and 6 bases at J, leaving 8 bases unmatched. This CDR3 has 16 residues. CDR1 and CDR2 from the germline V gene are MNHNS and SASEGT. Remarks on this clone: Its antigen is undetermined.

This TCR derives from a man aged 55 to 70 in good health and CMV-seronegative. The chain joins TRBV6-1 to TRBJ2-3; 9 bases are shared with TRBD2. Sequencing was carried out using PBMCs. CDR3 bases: TGTGCCAGCAGTGAAGTATTGCGGGGGGGCCGGGATACGCAGTATTTT. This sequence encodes CASSEVLRGGRDTQYF.